These 28 T cell receptor beta chains originate from one sample sequenced in a study of shared clonotypes between healthy human individuals. TCRdb's copy holds only in-frame clones and misses some; the assay was immunoSEQ multiplex PCR. The data contain about 2.1 million clones, roughly 91% of them seen just once; the ten biggest clones take up around 1.7%. Naive-designated CD8 cells lacked CD45RO, were positively enriched for CCR7, and omitted terminally differentiated effector memory CD45RA+ cells. What was sequenced was naive CD8+ T cells from PBMCs. These receptors came from a man aged 18 to 35 in good health. Some clones in this sample may be carry-over from other donors' samples.

Concerning this clone itself: Additional DNA sequences in this sample encode the identical CDR3. The genes are TRBV27 and TRBJ2-7; D uncertain. There are 13 residues in the CDR3. Germline lookup yields CDR1 MNHEY and CDR2 SMNVEV (reference sequence). With 3 bases removed from V and 0 bases from J, the gap between germline ends came to 6 bases. CDR3 nucleotides: TGTGCCAGCAGTTTCTCTAGCTCCTACGAGCAGTACTTC. Residues: CASSFSSSYEQYF.

V is TRBV5-1 and J is TRBJ1-2; 8 nucleotides match TRBD1. The junction had 2 bases not matched to a gene; V was cut back by 0 bases and J by 1 base. CDR1 SGHRS and CDR2 YFSETQ come from the germline V gene. The CDR3 length is 15 residues. DNA of the CDR3: TGCGCCAGCAGCTTGGGGACAGGGTTTAACTATGGCTACACCTTC. Protein sequence: CASSLGTGFNYGYTF.

On this clone itself: Other nucleotide sequences from this sample produce the same CDR3. The V call is TRBV19, the J call TRBJ1-1; D uncertain. The CDR3 runs 10 residues. Germline assignment: CDR1 LNHDA and CDR2 SQIVND (reference sequence). V gave up 8 bases and J gave up 5 bases, with 6 bases separating them. The CDR3 DNA follows: TGTGCCAGTCGGGGAACTGAAGCTTTCTTT. It codes for CASRGTEAFF.

This sequence joins TRBV2 and TRBJ1-1, with D uncertain. V was clipped by 5 bases and J by 6 bases, with 7 bases between them. CDR1 is SNHLY and CDR2 is FYNNEI in the germline V gene. The CDR3 is 11 amino acids. The CDR3, as DNA: TGTGCCAGCAGTTCCGGGCCTGAAGCTTTCTTT. Translation gives CASSSGPEAFF.

This clone was observed once. The chain employs TRBV4-3 and TRBJ2-5, with D perhaps matching TRBD1 (8 bases). The CDR3 spans 16 residues. CDR1 and CDR2 from the germline V gene are LGHNA and YSLEER. V lost 1 base to trimming and J lost 4 bases, with 16 bases between them. The DNA of the CDR3 is TGCGCCAGCAGCCAAGTTACGGACAGGGAGGGAGAGACCCAGTACTTC. Protein product: CASSQVTDREGETQYF.

This chain links TRBV29-1 with TRBJ2-7; no definite D call. The germline CDR1 and CDR2 sequences are SQVTM and ANQGSEA. With 4 bases removed from V and 0 bases from J, the gap between germline ends came to 13 bases. The CDR3 is made up of 14 amino acids. CDR3: CSVGSLGSSYEQYF. CDR3 bases: TGCAGCGTTGGGTCCCTAGGATCCTCCTACGAGCAGTACTTC.

This clone occurred once. This rearrangement joins TRBV5-1 to TRBJ2-2, with TRBD1 matching 8 bases. Germline loops: CDR1 SGHRS, CDR2 YFSETQ. The CDR3 spans 15 residues. The J segment lost 3 bases and the V segment lost 2 bases, leaving 3 bases of the junction unmatched. As DNA, the CDR3 is TGCGCCAGCAGCTTTACAGGGGGTTACACCGGGGAGCTGTTTTTT. As protein: CASSFTGGYTGELFF.

The J gene is TRBJ2-7, the V gene TRBV10-3; D possibly uses TRBD1 or TRBD2 (5 bases each). This CDR3 spans 15 amino acids. Trimming removed 4 bases at V and 5 bases at J, with 18 bases between. Germline CDR1 ENHRY, CDR2 SYGVKD. Written as DNA, the CDR3 is TGTGCCATCAGTGTTACCCGGGACCAAGCCCACGAGCAGTACTTC. Residues: CAISVTRDQAHEQYF.

About this clone itself: This sample also contains other DNA sequences that code for the same CDR3. The chain links TRBV27 to TRBJ2-7, with D possibly TRBD1 on 6 matching bases. The germline V gene has CDR1 MNHEY and CDR2 SMNVEV (reference sequence). V gave up 4 bases and J gave up 2 bases, with 9 bases separating them. CDR3 length: 13 residues. CDR3 sequence reads: CASSSRGTYEQYF. The CDR3 bases are TGTGCCAGCAGTTCCAGGGGTACCTACGAGCAGTACTTC.

CDR3 protein: CASRDRGRPGYGYTF. The DNA for the CDR3 is TGTGCCAGCAGGGACAGGGGGCGCCCGGGCTATGGCTACACCTTC. V usage is TRBV27 and J usage is TRBJ1-2, with TRBD1 identical over 11 bases. This CDR3 is 15 amino acids long. Trimming cost V 6 bases and J 4 bases; bases outside gene matches: 7. The germline V gene encodes CDR1 MNHEY and CDR2 SMNVEV (reference sequence).

Points on this clone: Other DNA sequences in the same sample also yield this CDR3. This chain uses TRBV27 with TRBJ2-1; the D is unclear. Germline V gene lookup returns CDR1 MNHEY and CDR2 SMNVEV (reference sequence). The CDR3 length is 14 residues. V was shortened by 5 bases and J by 0 bases, with 8 bases between the two germline ends. This chain's CDR3 is CASSPLNSYNEQFF. The DNA of the CDR3 is TGTGCCAGCAGTCCTCTTAACTCCTACAATGAGCAGTTCTTC.

This sequence joins TRBV5-1 and TRBJ1-5, with D tentatively TRBD1 (5 bases). Germline CDR1 and CDR2: SGHRS and YFSETQ. The V end lost 10 bases, the J end lost 3 bases, and 14 bases lay between the germline ends. The CDR3 contains 13 residues. The CDR3 loop reads CACRRGINQPQHF. CDR3 coding DNA: TGCGCCTGCCGTCGGGGGATCAATCAGCCCCAGCATTTT.

The chain employs TRBV27 and TRBJ1-1; D is perhaps TRBD1 (5 bases). The ends were cut back, 1 base at V and 1 base at J, with 19 bases in the middle. The CDR3 is 18 residues long. Germline V gene lookup returns CDR1 MNHEY and CDR2 SMNVEV (reference sequence). CDR3 in DNA: TGTGCCAGCAGTTTATTAGCTCCTTTCGGGGCTCCGAACACTGAAGCTTTCTTT. Amino acid sequence: CASSLLAPFGAPNTEAFF.

The rearrangement links TRBV5-5 to TRBJ2-1; tentatively, D is TRBD1 (5 bases). Trimming took 0 bases from V and 3 from J, leaving 10 bases between them. This CDR3 is built from 15 residues. In germline, CDR1 is SGHKS, CDR2 YYEKEE (reference sequence). CDR3 coding DNA: TGTGCCAGCAGCTTGGATCAGGGCCGCTACAATGAGCAGTTCTTC. Protein sequence: CASSLDQGRYNEQFF.

As concerns this clone: The same CDR3 is also encoded by other DNA sequences in this sample. CDR3 DNA sequence: TGTGCCAGCAGCCTGGGGAGCGAGCAGTACTTC. Residues: CASSLGSEQYF. The chain uses TRBV6-5 and TRBJ2-7; possible D gene TRBD2, 5 bases. CDR1 and CDR2 from the germline V gene are MNHEY and SVGAGI. This CDR3 spans 11 amino acids. The V end was cut by 6 bases, the J end by 6 bases, with 9 bases between.

Here the CDR3 reads CASSLSVPEEGYEQYF. The CDR3 DNA sequence: TGTGCCAGCAGTTTATCGGTTCCCGAGGAGGGCTACGAGCAGTACTTC. The rearrangement uses TRBV27 and TRBJ2-7; D is possibly TRBD2 (6 bases). Germline V gives CDR1 MNHEY, CDR2 SMNVEV (reference sequence). The ends were cut back, 0 bases at V and 3 bases at J, with 15 bases in the middle. CDR3 length: 16 residues.

This clone was recorded only once. The J gene is TRBJ2-1, the V gene TRBV23-1, with D uncertain. TRBV23-1 is treated as an ORF (open reading frame) with a function not yet certain. The V gene lost 0 bases and the J gene lost 0 bases, with 18 bases spanning the gap. The length of the CDR3 is 19 residues. The CDR3 DNA reads as TGCGCCAGCAGTCAATCGCCCCTTTCGAACTGCGACTCCTACAATGAGCAGTTCTTC. This gives the protein CASSQSPLSNCDSYNEQFF.

This sequence joins TRBV2 and TRBJ2-2; D gene ambiguous. Germline-derived CDR1 and CDR2 are SNHLY and FYNNEI. Deletions cut 6 bases from V and 5 bases from J, with 7 bases between. There are 12 residues in the CDR3. CDR3 residues: CASRELTGELFF. Written as DNA, the CDR3 is TGTGCCAGCAGGGAGCTTACCGGGGAGCTGTTTTTT.

On this clone: This specimen includes other DNA sequences encoding the same CDR3. The gene calls are TRBV19 and TRBJ1-5; TRBD1 matches at 7 bases. Losses at the gene ends were 6 bases for V and 2 bases for J; bases not matched to a gene: 4. The CDR3 sequence is 14 residues long. Germline V lookup: CDR1 LNHDA, CDR2 SQIVND (reference sequence). CDR3 sequence (DNA): TGTGCCAGTAGAAACAGGGGTGGCAATCAGCCCCAGCATTTT. Translation gives CASRNRGGNQPQHF.

Comments on this clone: The identical CDR3 is also encoded by other nucleotide sequences in the sample. The chain links TRBV19 to TRBJ1-1; D is undetermined. Deletions cut 3 bases from V and 4 bases from J, with 9 bases between. The CDR3 has 13 amino acids. Germline values: CDR1 LNHDA, CDR2 SQIVND (reference sequence). CDR3 coding DNA: TGTGCCAGTAGTATCTCCCCGGGCACTGAAGCTTTCTTT. Translated, it gives CASSISPGTEAFF.

The CDR3 reads CASSFLIGNTIYF. In DNA form, the CDR3 reads TGTGCCAGCAGTTTCCTAATTGGAAACACCATATATTTT. The genes are TRBV28 and TRBJ1-3; unclear D gene. The ends were cut back, 3 bases at V and 3 bases at J, with 6 bases in the middle. The CDR3 length is 13 residues. CDR1 is MDHEN and CDR2 is SYDVKM in the germline V gene.

The chain combines TRBV2 with TRBJ2-7, with D maybe TRBD1 (6 bases). Deletions cut 5 bases from V and 3 bases from J, with 11 bases between. Germline CDR1 reads SNHLY; CDR2 reads FYNNEI. The CDR3 spans 13 residues. The CDR3 bases are TGTGCCAGCAGTAGGACAGTTTACTACGAGCAGTACTTC. The encoded protein is CASSRTVYYEQYF.

The chain has TRBV27 and TRBJ2-7, with D unresolved. Trimming stripped 2 bases from V and 5 bases from J, with 10 bases between. Per germline, CDR1 MNHEY and CDR2 SMNVEV (reference sequence). The CDR3 extends over 13 amino acids. The CDR3 DNA is TGTGCCAGCAGTTTACAGTCCCGGAACGAGCAGTACTTC. This translates into CASSLQSRNEQYF.

The V gene is TRBV15, the J gene TRBJ2-2, with TRBD1 matching over 7 bases. This CDR3 region has 16 residues. Germline CDR1 is LNHNV and CDR2 is YYDKDF (reference sequence). The V gene end was trimmed by 0 bases and the J gene end by 7 bases; junction bases not matched to a gene: 8. Written as DNA, the CDR3 is TGTGCCACCAGCAGAGAGAAAGGGGGCCCTCACGGGGAGCTGTTTTTT. Residues: CATSREKGGPHGELFF.

The chain is built from TRBV28 and TRBJ1-4; D is unresolved. This CDR3 comprises 15 residues. Trimming pared 6 bases from V and 0 bases from J, leaving 11 bases between. Germline values: CDR1 MDHEN, CDR2 SYDVKM. The chain's CDR3 is CASSPDASTNEKLFF. The CDR3 DNA follows: TGTGCCAGCAGCCCTGACGCCTCAACTAATGAAAAACTGTTTTTT. Full variable domain (remainder filled in from reference TRBV28 and TRBJ1-4): DVKVTQSSRYLVKRTGEKVFLECVQDMDHENMFWYRQDPGLGLRLIYFSYDVKMKEKGDIPEGYSVSREKKERFSLILESASTNQTSMYLCASSPDASTNEKLFFGSGTQLSVL.

V is TRBV4-1 and J is TRBJ2-3; D is undetermined. CDR1 is MGHRA, CDR2 YSYEKL, per germline. The CDR3 extends over 16 amino acids. Trimming stripped 5 bases from V and 2 bases from J, with 17 bases between. The CDR3 DNA follows: TGCGCCAGCAGCGGTCGAGCAGCAGCCTCCACAGATACGCAGTATTTT. Amino acid sequence: CASSGRAAASTDTQYF.

The rearrangement joins TRBV4-2 to TRBJ2-7; D perhaps matches TRBD1 (5 bases). Trimming shortened V by 0 bases and J by 2 bases, and 11 bases separated the two germline ends. Germline CDR1 is LGHNA and CDR2 is YNFKEQ. The CDR3 consists of 15 residues. Written as DNA, the CDR3 is TGTGCCAGCAGCCAAGATGTCAGGGTGACCTACGAGCAGTACTTC. Its translation is CASSQDVRVTYEQYF.

Only one count was recorded for this clone. Within the sample, other DNA sequences also encode this same CDR3. V is TRBV7-9 and J is TRBJ2-5, with 13 bases that match TRBD2. The CDR3 loop spans 15 amino acids. The junction had 5 bases not matched to a gene; V was cut back by 5 bases and J by 5 bases. Germline CDR1 is SEHNR and CDR2 is FQNEAQ (reference sequence). CDR3 sequence: CASSPGTSGTETQYF. The CDR3 coding sequence is TGTGCCAGCAGCCCGGGGACTAGCGGGACGGAGACCCAGTACTTC.